Following are 5 T cell receptor beta chains from one sample sequenced in a study of shared clonotypes between healthy human individuals (TCRdb year 2020). Libraries were prepared through the immunoSEQ multiplex PCR assay. In its TCRdb copy, this immuneACCESS table keeps in-frame sequences only and misses some clones. Where compared with another copy, unresolved V genes explain less than half of these, and the others have no known cause. This sample has 470,000 or so clones in its table, and around 73% of those were observed once. Of the sample, 9.5% to 15% falls within the top ten clones. Sequencing was done on a sample of PBMCs. The receptors originated from a woman aged 40 to 49 in good health. Some clones in this sample may be carry-over from other donors' samples.

This clone was counted ten times or more. V and J are TRBV25-1 and TRBJ2-7; D gene uncertain. Trimming pared 5 bases from V and 5 bases from J, leaving 19 bases between. From germline, CDR1 is MGHDK and CDR2 SYGVNS. This CDR3 has 15 residues. The CDR3 reads CASSPRTGGPHEQYF. CDR3 bases: TGTGCCAGCAGTCCACGGACGGGCGGCCCCCACGAGCAGTACTTC.

The chain joins TRBV10-1 to TRBJ2-7; TRBD1 is a possible D gene (6 bases). Germline CDR1 reads WNHNN; CDR2 reads SYGVQD (reference sequence). The germline V and J ends were trimmed by 3 bases and 2 bases, with 14 bases remaining between them. The CDR3 consists of 15 residues. This chain's CDR3 is CASSEGDRKAYEQYF. The CDR3 DNA sequence: TGCGCCAGCAGTGAAGGTGACAGGAAGGCCTACGAGCAGTACTTC.

The chain couples TRBV15 to TRBJ2-2, with D possibly TRBD2 on 6 matching bases. The CDR3 is 16 residues long. CDR1 and CDR2 from the germline V gene are LNHNV and YYDKDF (reference sequence). V dropped 0 bases and J dropped 5 bases, with 13 bases sitting between them. The CDR3 is CATSRDRDSRTGELFF. Here the CDR3 DNA reads TGTGCCACCAGCAGAGATCGGGACTCTAGGACCGGGGAGCTGTTTTTT.

The chain couples TRBV5-1 to TRBJ2-5, with a weak D call TRBD1 (5 bases). Gene TRBJ2-7 matches the end of the DNA better, so the J call may be wrong. Germline-derived CDR1 and CDR2 are SGHRS and YFSETQ. CDR3 size: 13 residues. CDR3 sequence (DNA): TGCGCCAGCAGCTTCCAGGGCCCCTACGAGCAGTACTTC. Translation gives CASSFQGPYEQYF.

The chain links TRBV6-1 to TRBJ2-7; 10 bases agree with TRBD2. The CDR3 contains 17 residues. Per the germline V gene, CDR1 is MNHNS and CDR2 is SASEGT. With 2 bases clipped from V and 3 bases from J, the junction kept 10 bases outside the gene matches. CDR3 amino acids: CASSESMRLAGIYEQYF. The CDR3 bases are TGTGCCAGCAGTGAATCTATGCGACTAGCGGGTATCTACGAGCAGTACTTC.